Presented here are 21 T cell receptor beta chains from one specimen sequenced in a study of blood T cell repertoires in COVID-19. The data were produced by immunoSEQ multiplex PCR, yet TCRdb's version contains in-frame clones alone and is incomplete. The sample yields fewer than 450,000 clones, 85% to 90% seen once. Sequences were obtained from PBMCs or T cells enriched from blood (not recorded which). The receptor set was obtained from a woman younger than 35 who had recovered from COVID-19.

The V and J genes are TRBV19 and TRBJ1-1, with D possibly being TRBD1 (6 bases). The CDR3 has 14 residues. V dropped 5 bases and J dropped 10 bases, with 20 bases sitting between them. In germline, CDR1 is LNHDA, CDR2 SQIVND (reference sequence). The CDR3 is CASSGLEAWGRAFF. CDR3 in DNA: TGTGCCAGTAGTGGTCTCGAAGCCTGGGGGCGAGCTTTCTTT.

V and J are TRBV29-1 and TRBJ1-2; maybe TRBD1 (5 bases). CDR3 size: 12 residues. The ends were cut back, 1 base at V and 7 bases at J, with 10 bases in the middle. Germline CDR1 SQVTM, CDR2 ANQGSEA. The CDR3 nucleotides are TGCAGCGTTGAAGGGGGGGATACTGGCTACACCTTC. This encodes CSVEGGDTGYTF.

This clone was detected only a few times. This rearrangement joins TRBV28 to TRBJ1-5; D not resolved. V dropped 8 bases and J dropped 2 bases, with 7 bases sitting between them. CDR3 length: 12 amino acids. The germline gives CDR1 MDHEN, CDR2 SYDVKM. CDR3 sequence (DNA): TGTGCCAGCCGGGAAGGCAATCAGCCCCAGCATTTT. It codes for CASREGNQPQHF. Looking up the rest from reference TRBV28 and TRBJ1-5 gives the full variable domain: DVKVTQSSRYLVKRTGEKVFLECVQDMDHENMFWYRQDPGLGLRLIYFSYDVKMKEKGDIPEGYSVSREKKERFSLILESASTNQTSMYLCASREGNQPQHFGDGTRLSIL.

This clone occurred once. The CDR3 here is CASSSDSSSGNTIYF. CDR3 DNA sequence: TGTGCCAGCTCGTCGGACAGTAGCTCTGGAAACACCATATATTTT. V gene TRBV18 combines with J gene TRBJ1-3, with D perhaps TRBD1 (6 bases). Trimming pared 6 bases from V and 0 bases from J, leaving 12 bases between. Germline loops: CDR1 KGHSH, CDR2 LQKENI. The CDR3 covers 15 residues.

The chain is built from TRBV5-4 and TRBJ1-4, with D possibly matching TRBD1 (5 bases). This CDR3 spans 16 amino acids. V lost 8 bases and J lost 0, with 17 bases in between. The V gene's germline CDR1 is SGHNT and CDR2 YYREEE (reference sequence). The CDR3 protein is CARLDGGIATNEKLFF. The CDR3 DNA follows: TGTGCCAGACTAGATGGGGGGATTGCAACTAATGAAAAACTGTTTTTT.

V and J are TRBV5-3 and TRBJ1-6, with TRBD1 matching over 9 bases. TRBV5-3 is sorted into the ORF group, with uncertain function. V was pared by 4 bases and J by 5 bases, with 10 bases of the junction left unmatched. This CDR3 is built from 17 residues. The CDR3 DNA is TGTGCCAGAAGCCCGCGGGACAGGGAGGGAAATAATTCACCCCTCCACTTT. Encoded protein: CARSPRDREGNNSPLHF.

V usage is TRBV5-4 and J usage is TRBJ2-2; D may be TRBD1 (6 bases). The germline CDR1 and CDR2 sequences are SGHNT and YYREEE (reference sequence). V was pared by 2 bases and J by 4 bases, with 9 bases between. This CDR3 is built from 14 residues. CDR3 coding DNA: TGTGCCAGCAGCTTCGGGACAATCACCGGGGAGCTGTTTTTT. Amino acids: CASSFGTITGELFF. Variable domain in full (rest from reference TRBV5-4 and TRBJ2-2): ETGVTQSPTHLIKTRGQQVTLRCSSQSGHNTVSWYQQALGQGPQFIFQYYREEENGRGNFPPRFSGLQFPNYSSELNVNALELDDSALYLCASSFGTITGELFFGEGSRLTVL.

The rearrangement links TRBV3-1 (or the pseudogene TRBV3-2) to TRBJ2-7, with 10 bases aligning to TRBD2. The trim removed 1 base at V and 3 bases at J, leaving 3 bases unmatched. Per germline, CDR1 LGHDT and CDR2 YNNKEL (reference sequence). The CDR3 runs 15 residues. The CDR3 DNA reads TGTGCCAGCAGCCAAGCGGCTAGCGGGAGCTACGAGCAGTACTTC. Translated, it gives CASSQAASGSYEQYF.

The chain joins TRBV19 to TRBJ2-7; 7 bases map to TRBD1. With V trimmed by 5 bases and J by 2 bases, 6 bases remained unmatched. The germline CDR1 and CDR2 sequences are LNHDA and SQIVND (reference sequence). This CDR3 contains 14 residues. The CDR3 here is CASSPPTGTYEQYF. In DNA, the CDR3 is TGTGCCAGTAGTCCCCCGACAGGGACCTACGAGCAGTACTTC.

This sequence joins TRBV28 and TRBJ1-2, with 7 bases matching TRBD1. Germline lookup yields CDR1 MDHEN and CDR2 SYDVKM. The CDR3 has 16 residues. V was clipped by 10 bases and J by 4 bases; unmatched bases: 18. The CDR3 protein is CATNPMGGQFSYGYTF. DNA of the CDR3: TGTGCCACCAACCCCATGGGGGGACAGTTTTCCTATGGCTACACCTTC.

V and J are TRBV9 and TRBJ2-1; no firm D call. The V end lost 0 bases, the J end lost 0 bases, and 7 bases lay between the germline ends. The CDR3 totals 15 residues. Germline-derived CDR1 and CDR2 are SGDLS and YYNGEE. Here the CDR3 reads CASSVGLDSYNEQFF. The CDR3 nucleotides are TGTGCCAGCAGCGTAGGTCTAGACTCCTACAATGAGCAGTTCTTC. Supplemented by reference TRBV9 and TRBJ2-1, the full variable domain reads DSGVTQTPKHLITATGQRVTLRCSPRSGDLSVYWYQQSLDQGLQFLIQYYNGEERAKGNILERFSAQQFPDLHSELNLSSLELGDSALYFCASSVGLDSYNEQFFGPGTRLTVL.

This clone was seen a handful of times. The chain uses TRBV29-1 and TRBJ1-1; D possibly corresponds to TRBD1 (6 bases). The germline gives CDR1 SQVTM, CDR2 ANQGSEA. The ends were cut back, 3 bases at V and 7 bases at J, with 12 bases in the middle. CDR3 size: 12 residues. CDR3 coding DNA: TGCAGCGTTGACCCGACAGGCTATGAAGCTTTCTTT. This translates into CSVDPTGYEAFF.

This chain links TRBV28 with TRBJ1-2; tentative D call: TRBD1 (5 bases). Per the germline V gene, CDR1 is MDHEN and CDR2 is SYDVKM. V lost 2 bases to trimming and J lost 4 bases, with 11 bases between them. The CDR3 is 14 residues long. This CDR3 reads CASSLRDSSYGYTF. The CDR3, as DNA: TGTGCCAGCAGTTTACGGGACTCAAGCTATGGCTACACCTTC.

This sequence joins TRBV10-3 and TRBJ2-5; TRBD1 aligns across 9 bases. This CDR3 region has 15 residues. V dropped 4 bases and J dropped 2; count of bases not matched to a gene: 5. Germline V gives CDR1 ENHRY, CDR2 SYGVKD. CDR3 in DNA: TGTGCCATCAGTGGGACAGGGGATTTGCAAGAGACCCAGTACTTC. Translated: CAISGTGDLQETQYF.

The gene calls are TRBV7-9 and TRBJ2-7; 7 bases match TRBD1. There are 15 residues in the CDR3. The germline V gene encodes CDR1 SEHNR and CDR2 FQNEAQ (reference sequence). V lost 0 bases to trimming and J lost 2 bases; unmatched junction nucleotides: 4. The DNA for the CDR3 is TGTGCCAGCAGCTTAGCATACAGGGGACCCTACGAGCAGTACTTC. It codes for CASSLAYRGPYEQYF.

The V gene is TRBV6-1, the J gene TRBJ1-4; D possibly corresponds to TRBD1 (6 bases). Looked up from germline, CDR1 is MNHNS and CDR2 is SASEGT. V lost 2 bases and J 7 bases, leaving 14 bases between the germline ends. The CDR3 is made up of 15 amino acids. The CDR3 region has the DNA TGTGCCAGCAGTGAAACTGGCAGGGGTGGTGAAAAACTGTTTTTT. Translated, it gives CASSETGRGGEKLFF.

This clone has only a few counts. The same CDR3 arises from other DNA sequences in this sample as well. The gene calls are TRBV6-5 and TRBJ1-5; 9 bases line up with TRBD1. CDR3 size: 14 residues. The V and J ends lost 9 bases and 5 bases, in that order; junction bases with no gene match: 8. Germline-derived CDR1 and CDR2 are MNHEY and SVGAGI. The CDR3, as DNA: TGTGCCAGTAGCCGAACAGGGGGCGATCAGCCCCAGCATTTT. This gives the protein CASSRTGGDQPQHF.

The chain employs TRBV5-1 and TRBJ2-3, with 10 bases fitting TRBD1. This CDR3 spans 15 amino acids. The trim removed 6 bases at V and 2 bases at J, leaving 6 bases unmatched. Germline CDR1 SGHRS, CDR2 YFSETQ. CDR3 nucleotides: TGCGCCAGCACAATGGGACAGGGGATCACAGATACGCAGTATTTT. Its translation is CASTMGQGITDTQYF.

This sequence joins TRBV7-3 and TRBJ2-1, with 8 bases that match TRBD1. CDR1 and CDR2 (germline): SGHTA, FQGTGA. The CDR3 length is 14 residues. The ends lost 3 bases at V and 6 bases at J; junction bases unmatched: 4. CDR3 coding DNA: TGTGCCAGCAGCTTCCTCGACAGGGGCAATGAGCAGTTCTTC. This gives the protein CASSFLDRGNEQFF. Full variable domain (remainder filled in from reference TRBV7-3 and TRBJ2-1): GAGVSQTPSNKVTEKGKYVELRCDPISGHTALYWYRQSLGQGPEFLIYFQGTGAADDSGLPNDRFFAVRPEGSVSTLKIQRTERGDSAVYLCASSFLDRGNEQFFGPGTRLTVL.

V usage is TRBV6-5 and J usage is TRBJ1-3, with D unresolved. CDR3 size: 14 residues. Trimming took 3 bases from V and 3 from J, leaving 9 bases between them. Germline assignment: CDR1 MNHEY and CDR2 SVGAGI. The CDR3 loop is CASSYGGLGNTIYF. CDR3 coding DNA: TGTGCCAGCAGTTATGGAGGGCTTGGAAACACCATATATTTT.

This clone was counted a few times. This sequence joins TRBV6-4 and TRBJ1-2; 7 bases line up with TRBD1. The germline V gene has CDR1 MRHNA and CDR2 SNTAGT. Trimming removed 2 bases from V and 3 bases from J; junction bases left unmatched: 0. CDR3 length: 13 amino acids. The CDR3 here is CASSDTGDYGYTF. Here the CDR3 DNA reads TGTGCCAGCAGTGACACAGGGGACTATGGCTACACCTTC.